The rows below give T cell receptor beta chains drawn from one sample of a study of graft-versus-host responses after intestinal transplantation. Profiling relied on immunoSEQ multiplex PCR, and the TCRdb table lists in-frame clones only, not all of them. The table shows roughly 64,000 clones, with 90% to 95% occurring only once. Their antigens remain unidentified. The material was unstimulated CD8+ T cells sorted from spleen or lymph node cells, obtained before transplant. The receptors were gathered from a human donor who was the organ donor for an intestinal transplant. CDR3s include the opening cysteine and the closing phenylalanine or tryptophan. The D gene is left open where the match is weak. Clone sizes are given selectively: once, few, many, or a class where the clone is expanded.

>TRBV5-1|TRBD1|TRBJ2-1|once
TGCGCCAGCAGCTTTTCGGGACAGGGGGCCATCGTATCAACCTACAATGAGCAGTTCTTC
CASSFSGQGAIVSTYNEQFF
>TRBV13|TRBD2|TRBJ2-3|-
TGTGCCAGCAGCCATTATGGACTAGCGGGATATATTTTTGGTACAGATACGCAGTATTTT
CASSHYGLAGYIFGTDTQYF
>TRBV5-8|TRBD1|TRBJ2-2|-
TGTGCCAGCAGCTTGAGGACAGGGGCTCCCACCGGGGAGCTGTTTTTT
CASSLRTGAPTGELFF
>TRBV18|TRBD2|TRBJ2-1|-
TGTGCCAGCTCATTAACACGTTTCCGGACTAGCGGGTACAATGAGCAGTTCTTC
CASSLTRFRTSGYNEQFF
>TRBV9|TRBD2|TRBJ2-2|-
TGTGCCAGCAGCGTAGAAGCGGGAGGTCCCGGGGAGCTGTTTTTT
CASSVEAGGPGELFF
>TRBV5-4|TRBD2|TRBJ2-7|few
TGTGCCAGCAGCCTGGGGACTAGCGGAACCGCCTACGAGCAGTACTTC
CASSLGTSGTAYEQYF
>TRBV27|-|TRBJ2-3|-
TGTGCCAGCACCTTCCACCCAGGGAGCACAGATACGCAGTATTTT
CASTFHPGSTDTQYF
>TRBV7-9|-|TRBJ2-7|-
TGTGCCAGCAGCTTAAGGGGTCTTCCCTACGAGCAGTACTTC
CASSLRGLPYEQYF
>TRBV6-4|-|TRBJ2-2|-
TGTGCCAGCAGTAAGTCCCCCGAGGCCGGGGAGCTGTTTTTT
CASSKSPEAGELFF
>TRBV6-4|-|TRBJ2-2|-
TGTGCCAGCAGTCCGACTTACACCGGGGAGCTGTTTTTT
CASSPTYTGELFF
>TRBV19|-|TRBJ2-2|-
TGTGCCGTGACTACCGGGTTGGACACCGGGGAGCTGTTTTTT
CAVTTGLDTGELFF
>TRBV2|TRBD1|TRBJ2-7|-
TGTGCCAGCAGTGACTCCGGGACAGGGTACTCCTACGAGCAGTACTTC
CASSDSGTGYSYEQYF
>TRBV9|-|TRBJ1-1|-
TGTGCCAGCAGCGAGGGAGGGTTGGGCACTGAAGCTTTCTTT
CASSEGGLGTEAFF
>TRBV23-1|-|TRBJ1-1|-
TGCGCCAGCAGTCAGGCGGGCACTGAAGCTTTCTTT
CASSQAGTEAFF
>TRBV7-2|-|TRBJ2-2|-
TGTGCCAGCAGCTTAACAGGACCGAACACCGGGGAGCTGTTTTTT
CASSLTGPNTGELFF
>TRBV5-4|TRBD1|TRBJ1-1|-
TGTGCCAGCAGCTCCAGGGGGTGGACTGAAGCTTTCTTT
CASSSRGWTEAFF
>TRBV9|TRBD1|TRBJ1-1|-
TGTGCCAGCAGCGTTTCAGGAGGGGGCAACACTGAAGCTTTCTTT
CASSVSGGGNTEAFF
>TRBV7-6|TRBD1|TRBJ1-6|-
TGTGCCAGCAGCTTATGGGACAGCAACTATAATTCACCCCTCCACTTT
CASSLWDSNYNSPLHF
>TRBV28|-|TRBJ1-1|-
TGTGCCAGCAGGCCAGGGTTCGCTGAAGCTTTCTTT
CASRPGFAEAFF
>TRBV28|TRBD1|TRBJ2-1|once
TGTGCCAGCAGCCCGGACAGGGATGAGCAGTTCTTC
CASSPDRDEQFF
>TRBV29-1|-|TRBJ2-7|-
TGCAGCGTTGTAGTCCCTCTCTACGAGCAGTACTTC
CSVVVPLYEQYF
>TRBV7-8|TRBD2|TRBJ2-7|-
TGTGCCAGCAGCCAAGAGGGACTAGCGGGACTTTCGTCCTACGAGCAGTACTTC
CASSQEGLAGLSSYEQYF
>TRBV9|-|TRBJ2-7|-
TGTGCCAGCAGCGTAGGTTACGGTACCTACGAGCAGTACTTC
CASSVGYGTYEQYF
>TRBV5-1|-|TRBJ1-1|-
TGCGCCAGCAGCCTGGGTCCCGCGGGTGAAGCTTTCTTT
CASSLGPAGEAFF
>TRBV6-5|-|TRBJ2-7|-
TGTGCCAGCAGTTACTCCGCGGACTCCTACGAGCAGTACTTC
CASSYSADSYEQYF
>TRBV6-1|-|TRBJ2-7|-
TGTGCCAGCAGTGAAGCGGGACAACCCTACGAGCAGTACTTC
CASSEAGQPYEQYF
>TRBV28|-|TRBJ2-7|once
TGTGCCAGCAGCCCCTTCTCCTACGAGCAGTACTTC
CASSPFSYEQYF
>TRBV11-2|-|TRBJ2-5|-
TGTGCCAGCAGCTTAGAATACTACCCCGTACCGGTGACCCAGTACTTC
CASSLEYYPVPVTQYF
>TRBV5-1|-|TRBJ2-3|-
TGCGCCAGCAGCTTGGCACCAGGGTATACGCAGTATTTT
CASSLAPGYTQYF
>TRBV29-1|TRBD1|TRBJ2-1|-
TGCAGCGTTCCCGGGACAGGGCCCTCCTACAATGAGCAGTTCTTC
CSVPGTGPSYNEQFF
>TRBV28|-|TRBJ2-1|-
TGTGCCAGCAGTTTCGTTCCCTACAATGAGCAGTTCTTC
CASSFVPYNEQFF
>TRBV9|TRBD2|TRBJ2-7|-
TGTGCCAGCAGCGTGGGGGGAGGGGTGGGCTACGAGCAGTACTTC
CASSVGGGVGYEQYF
>TRBV7-3|TRBD2|TRBJ2-1|-
TGTGCCAGCAGCTTAATCGCGGGAGGGTCCTACAATGAGCAGTTCTTC
CASSLIAGGSYNEQFF
>TRBV27|-|TRBJ2-3|-
TGTGCCAGCAGCTCAGGGGGGCGCCATACGCAGTATTTT
CASSSGGRHTQYF
>TRBV7-8|-|TRBJ2-2|once
TGTGCCAGCAGCTTATTTAGCGGACTAAACACCGGGGAGCTGTTTTTT
CASSLFSGLNTGELFF
>TRBV19|TRBD1|TRBJ2-4|-
TGTGCCACCGGACAGGGTTTTGACATTCAGTACTTC
CATGQGFDIQYF
>TRBV29-1|-|TRBJ2-3|-
TGCAGCACCCAAAGCAGGGGCATAGAGGCAGATACGCAGTATTTT
CSTQSRGIEADTQYF
>TRBV29-1|-|TRBJ1-2|-
TGCAGCGTCAGGACAGACTATGGCTACACCTTC
CSVRTDYGYTF